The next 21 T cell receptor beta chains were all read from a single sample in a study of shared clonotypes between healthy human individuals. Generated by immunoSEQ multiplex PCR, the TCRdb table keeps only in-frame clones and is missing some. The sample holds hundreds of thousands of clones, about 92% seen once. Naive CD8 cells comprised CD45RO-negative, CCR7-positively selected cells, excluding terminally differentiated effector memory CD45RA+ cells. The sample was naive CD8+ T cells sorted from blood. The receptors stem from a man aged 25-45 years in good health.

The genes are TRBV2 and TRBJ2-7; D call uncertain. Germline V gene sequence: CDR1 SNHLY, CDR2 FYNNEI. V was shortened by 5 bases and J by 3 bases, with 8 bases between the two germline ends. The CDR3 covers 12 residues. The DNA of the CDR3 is TGTGCCAGCAGTTTTCCGGACTACGAGCAGTACTTC. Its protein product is CASSFPDYEQYF.

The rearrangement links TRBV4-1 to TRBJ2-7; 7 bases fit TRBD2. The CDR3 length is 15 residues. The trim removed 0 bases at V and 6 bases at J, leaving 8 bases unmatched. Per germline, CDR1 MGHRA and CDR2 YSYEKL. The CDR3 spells CASSQDPSSGVEQYF. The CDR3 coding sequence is TGCGCCAGCAGCCAAGACCCATCTAGCGGTGTCGAGCAGTACTTC.

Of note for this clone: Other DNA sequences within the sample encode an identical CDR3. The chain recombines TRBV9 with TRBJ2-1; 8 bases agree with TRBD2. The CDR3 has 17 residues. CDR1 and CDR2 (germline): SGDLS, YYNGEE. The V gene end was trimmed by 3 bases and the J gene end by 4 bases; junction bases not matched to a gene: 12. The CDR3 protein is CASSGVGGTRDYNEQFF. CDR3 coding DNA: TGTGCCAGCAGCGGCGTGGGGGGGACTAGAGATTACAATGAGCAGTTCTTC.

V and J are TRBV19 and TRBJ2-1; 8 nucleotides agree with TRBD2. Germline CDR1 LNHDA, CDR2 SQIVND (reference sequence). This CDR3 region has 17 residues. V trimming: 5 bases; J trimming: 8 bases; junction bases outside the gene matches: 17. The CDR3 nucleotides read TGTGCCAGTAGTCCCTATTCTGGGACTAGTGTACTAGATGAGCAGTTCTTC. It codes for CASSPYSGTSVLDEQFF.

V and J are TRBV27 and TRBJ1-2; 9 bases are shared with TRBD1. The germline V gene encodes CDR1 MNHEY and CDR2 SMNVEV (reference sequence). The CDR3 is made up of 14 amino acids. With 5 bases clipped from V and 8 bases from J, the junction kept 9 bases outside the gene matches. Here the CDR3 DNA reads TGTGCCAGCAGTCCCGGGACAGGGTCGAAGGGCTACACCTTC. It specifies CASSPGTGSKGYTF.

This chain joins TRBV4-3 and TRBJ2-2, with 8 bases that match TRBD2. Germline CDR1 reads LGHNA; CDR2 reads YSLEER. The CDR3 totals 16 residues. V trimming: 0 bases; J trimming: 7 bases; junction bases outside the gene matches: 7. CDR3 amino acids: CASSQDPGGPGGELFF. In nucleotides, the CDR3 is TGCGCCAGCAGCCAAGATCCGGGAGGGCCGGGCGGGGAGCTGTTTTTT.

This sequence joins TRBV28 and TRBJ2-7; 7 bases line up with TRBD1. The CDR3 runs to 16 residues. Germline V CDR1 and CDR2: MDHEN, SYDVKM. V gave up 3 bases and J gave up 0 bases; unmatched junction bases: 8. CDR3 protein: CASSFRSGGISYEQYF. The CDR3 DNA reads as TGTGCCAGCAGTTTTAGATCAGGGGGAATCTCCTACGAGCAGTACTTC.

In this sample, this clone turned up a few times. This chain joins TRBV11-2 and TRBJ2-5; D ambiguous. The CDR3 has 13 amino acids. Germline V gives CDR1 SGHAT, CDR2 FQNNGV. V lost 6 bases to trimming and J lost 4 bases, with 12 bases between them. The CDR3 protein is CASRYVGSETQYF. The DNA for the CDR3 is TGTGCCAGCAGATACGTCGGGTCAGAGACCCAGTACTTC.

CDR3 coding DNA: TGCGCCAGCAGTCGAGACAGGGGAGGAAACGAGCAGTACTTC. The encoded protein is CASSRDRGGNEQYF. The chain combines TRBV10-1 with TRBJ2-7; 8 nucleotides line up with TRBD1. CDR1 is WNHNN and CDR2 is SYGVQD in the germline V gene (reference sequence). The V and J ends lost 5 bases and 5 bases, in that order; junction bases with no gene match: 8. This CDR3 has 14 residues.

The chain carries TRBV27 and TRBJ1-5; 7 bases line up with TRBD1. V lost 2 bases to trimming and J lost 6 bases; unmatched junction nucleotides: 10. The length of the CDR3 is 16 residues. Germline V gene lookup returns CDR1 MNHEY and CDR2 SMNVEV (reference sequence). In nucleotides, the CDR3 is TGTGCCAGCAGTTTAATGAGAGGGGGCCCAGGTCAGCCCCAGCATTTT. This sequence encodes CASSLMRGGPGQPQHF.

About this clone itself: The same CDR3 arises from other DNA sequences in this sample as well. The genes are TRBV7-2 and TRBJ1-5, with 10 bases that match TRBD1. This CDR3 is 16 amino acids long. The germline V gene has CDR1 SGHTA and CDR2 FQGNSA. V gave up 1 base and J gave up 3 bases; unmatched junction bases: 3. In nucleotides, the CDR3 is TGTGCCAGCAGCTTAGTGGGACAGGGGCTCAATCAGCCCCAGCATTTT. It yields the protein CASSLVGQGLNQPQHF.

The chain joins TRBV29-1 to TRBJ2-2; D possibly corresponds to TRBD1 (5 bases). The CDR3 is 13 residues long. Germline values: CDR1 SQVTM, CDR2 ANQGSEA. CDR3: CSQTDANTGELFF. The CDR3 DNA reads TGCAGTCAGACAGACGCGAACACCGGGGAGCTGTTTTTT.

The CDR3 is CASSLTTSGRSEQYF. The DNA of the CDR3 is TGTGCCAGCAGCCTAACGACTAGCGGGAGATCCGAGCAGTACTTC. The rearrangement links TRBV27 to TRBJ2-7, with 12 bases that match TRBD2. Germline trimming cut 6 bases from V and 6 bases from J; bases unmatched to any gene: 9. The CDR3 sequence is 15 residues long. CDR1 is MNHEY, CDR2 SMNVEV, per germline (reference sequence).

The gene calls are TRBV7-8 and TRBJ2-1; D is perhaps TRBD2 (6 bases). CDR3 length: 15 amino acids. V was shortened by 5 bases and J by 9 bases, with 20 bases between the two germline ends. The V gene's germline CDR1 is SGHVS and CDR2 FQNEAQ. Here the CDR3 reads CASSVWRDPRGEQFF. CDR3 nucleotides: TGTGCCAGCAGCGTCTGGCGGGACCCCCGGGGTGAGCAGTTCTTC.

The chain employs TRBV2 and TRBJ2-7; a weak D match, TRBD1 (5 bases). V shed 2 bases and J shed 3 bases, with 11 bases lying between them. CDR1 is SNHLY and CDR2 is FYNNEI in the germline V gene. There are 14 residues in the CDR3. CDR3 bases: TGTGCCAGCAGTGAACCCGACAGAAACTACGAGCAGTACTTC. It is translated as CASSEPDRNYEQYF.

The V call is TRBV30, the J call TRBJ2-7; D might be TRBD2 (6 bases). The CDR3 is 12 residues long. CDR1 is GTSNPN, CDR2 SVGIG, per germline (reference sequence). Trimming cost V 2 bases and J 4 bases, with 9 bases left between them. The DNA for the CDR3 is TGTGCCTGGAGTCGGGACTTTTACGAGCAGTACTTC. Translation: CAWSRDFYEQYF.

The CDR3 nucleotides read TGTGCCTCCTGGGGTGTTAGTGAAGCTTTCTTT. It is translated as CASWGVSEAFF. This chain connects TRBV27 to TRBJ1-1; D uncertain. The ends were cut back, 11 bases at V and 7 bases at J, with 14 bases in the middle. Germline V gene lookup returns CDR1 MNHEY and CDR2 SMNVEV (reference sequence). The CDR3 has 11 amino acids.

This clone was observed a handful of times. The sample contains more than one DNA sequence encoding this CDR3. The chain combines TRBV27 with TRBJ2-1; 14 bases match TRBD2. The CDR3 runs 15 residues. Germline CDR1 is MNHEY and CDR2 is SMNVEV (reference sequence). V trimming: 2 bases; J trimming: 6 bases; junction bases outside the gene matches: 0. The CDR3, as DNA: TGTGCCAGCAGTTTAGGGACTAGCGGGAGCAATGAGCAGTTCTTC. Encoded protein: CASSLGTSGSNEQFF.

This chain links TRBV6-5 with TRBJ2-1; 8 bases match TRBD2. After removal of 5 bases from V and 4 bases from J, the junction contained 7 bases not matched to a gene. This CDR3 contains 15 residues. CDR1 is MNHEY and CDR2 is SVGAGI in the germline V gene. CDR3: CASSLLAERYNEQFF. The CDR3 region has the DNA TGTGCCAGCAGTCTACTAGCGGAACGATACAATGAGCAGTTCTTC.

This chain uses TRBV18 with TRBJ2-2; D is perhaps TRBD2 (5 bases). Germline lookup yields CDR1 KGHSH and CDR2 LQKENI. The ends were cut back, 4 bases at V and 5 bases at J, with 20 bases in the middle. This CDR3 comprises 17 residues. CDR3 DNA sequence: TGTGCCAGCTCACAACCTTTAGGTGGGAGAGGAACCGGGGAGCTGTTTTTT. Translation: CASSQPLGGRGTGELFF.

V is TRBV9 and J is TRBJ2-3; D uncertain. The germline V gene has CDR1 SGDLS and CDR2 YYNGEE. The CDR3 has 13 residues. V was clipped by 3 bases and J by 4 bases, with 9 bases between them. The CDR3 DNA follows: TGTGCCAGCAGCGCCTATGGCGCAGATACGCAGTATTTT. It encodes CASSAYGADTQYF.